This T cell receptor (beta chain) stems from a study of synovial regulatory T cells in juvenile arthritis (dated by TCRdb to the mid-2010s). Looking at the study overall: Of the sequenced patients, three were therapy-naive, one was treated with methotrexate plus infliximab, six were treated with methotrexate, and one lacked treatment information. Treg and Teff subsets from eleven to twelve JIA patients with active disease were included in the TCR repertoire comparisons. The study compared TCRbeta CDR3 repertoires of blood iaTreg cells, other blood Treg cells and synovial fluid Treg cells from matched patient samples. Effector T cell subsets were also sequenced in this cohort for comparisons, but the Treg dataset alone covers only blood and synovial fluid Treg cells. Summary of the overall study and its limitations: Synovial Treg cells shared more CDR3 sequences with iaTreg cells than with other blood Treg cells, and Chao-Jaccard similarity confirmed that synovial Treg cells were more closely related to iaTreg cells. Compared with other blood Treg cells, blood iaTreg cells had lower TCR diversity, a finding consistent with antigen-driven expansion. Across patients, iaTreg TCR repertoires were largely private, and these iaTreg repertoires partially overlapped with synovial Teff and blood CPL repertoires.

TCR repertoire donors were approximately 11 juvenile idiopathic arthritis patients with active disease who had not reached inactive disease, 3 polyarticular and 8 oligoarticular. The TCR-sequenced patients had a median age of about 12 years (range roughly 2.2-22.9) and median disease duration of about 7 years (range 0.2-19.1). Samples for TCR repertoire analysis were collected at two centres in Italy. Peripheral blood mononuclear cells were separated on a Histopaque-1077 density gradient and then cryopreserved in about 90% FCS with approximately 10% DMSO. Preparation of the library involved the immunoSEQ multiplex PCR assay. TCRbeta CDR3 sequencing was performed by Adaptive Biotechnologies. Per the authors' processing: Repertoire similarity used the Chao-modified Jaccard index and median clonotype overlap from 200 random subsamples at equal sample size. The similarity analyses were based on either productive nucleotide sequences or amino acid sequences translated in silico. Hierarchical clustering with single linkage and t-SNE based on Chao-modified Jaccard distances were used to compare repertoires. Repertoire diversity was quantified with the Renyi index, after sample size normalisation, across a range of alpha values. In TCRdb, the immuneACCESS table is reduced to in-frame sequences with V and J assigned. These tables do not hold every clone; where another copy was compared, an unresolved V gene accounts for under half, and the others remain unexplained. The DNA was the basis for D and trimming; V, J and clone size are from that table. The sample table on file contains about 9,700 clones. Roughly 0.7% of the sample lies in the top ten.

The CDR3 measures 14 amino acids from cysteine to phenylalanine. The protein alone is recorded here. Reading the germline V gene gives CDR1 SGHRS and CDR2 YFSETQ. Points on this clone: Its recognized antigen is unknown.

This TCR was recovered from a donor aged 2-30 years with juvenile idiopathic arthritis. The sequence joins TRBV5-1 to TRBJ1-6. Sample: Treg cells from blood. The cell subset or site label of this sample denotes: remaining (HLA-DR-negative) circulating blood Treg cells. Here the CDR3 is given as CASSPGSFNSPLHF.